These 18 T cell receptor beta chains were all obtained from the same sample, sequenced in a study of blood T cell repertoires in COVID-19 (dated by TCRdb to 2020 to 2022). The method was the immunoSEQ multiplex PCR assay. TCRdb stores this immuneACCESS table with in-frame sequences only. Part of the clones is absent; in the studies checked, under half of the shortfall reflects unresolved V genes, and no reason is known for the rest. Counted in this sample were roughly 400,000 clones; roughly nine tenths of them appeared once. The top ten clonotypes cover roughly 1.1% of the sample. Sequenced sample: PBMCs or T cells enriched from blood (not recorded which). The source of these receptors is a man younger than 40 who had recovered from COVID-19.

The CDR3 here is CASSEAGTYNEQFF. CDR3 in DNA: TGTGCCAGCAGCGAGGCCGGGACCTACAATGAGCAGTTCTTC. The chain has TRBV5-4 and TRBJ2-1; D is possibly TRBD2 (5 bases). This CDR3 comprises 14 residues. Germline CDR1 reads SGHNT; CDR2 reads YYREEE (reference sequence). V was trimmed by 4 bases and J by 2 bases, leaving 10 bases between them.

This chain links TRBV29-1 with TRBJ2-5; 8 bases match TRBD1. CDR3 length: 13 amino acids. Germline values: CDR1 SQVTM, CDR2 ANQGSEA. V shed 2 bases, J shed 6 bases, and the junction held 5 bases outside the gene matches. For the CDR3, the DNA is TGCAGCGTTGAACCGGACAGGGAAAAGACCCAGTACTTC. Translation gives CSVEPDREKTQYF.

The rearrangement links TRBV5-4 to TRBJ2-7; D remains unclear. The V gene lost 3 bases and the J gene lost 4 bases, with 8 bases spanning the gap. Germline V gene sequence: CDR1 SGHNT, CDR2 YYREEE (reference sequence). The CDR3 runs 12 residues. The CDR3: CASSYRSYEQYF. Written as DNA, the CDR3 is TGTGCCAGCAGCTATAGGAGTTACGAGCAGTACTTC.

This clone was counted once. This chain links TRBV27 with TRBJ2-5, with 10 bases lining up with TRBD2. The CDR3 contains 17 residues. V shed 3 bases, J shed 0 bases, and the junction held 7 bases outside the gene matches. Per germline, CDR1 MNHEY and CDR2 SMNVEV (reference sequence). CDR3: CASSFLPGTSDQETQYF. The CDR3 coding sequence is TGTGCCAGCAGTTTTCTCCCCGGGACTAGCGACCAAGAGACCCAGTACTTC.

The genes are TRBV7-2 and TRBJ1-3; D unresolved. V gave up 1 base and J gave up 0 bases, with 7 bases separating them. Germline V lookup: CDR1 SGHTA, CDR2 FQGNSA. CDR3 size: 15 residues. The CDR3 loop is CASSLGLSSGNTIYF. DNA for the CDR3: TGTGCCAGCAGCTTAGGACTGAGCTCTGGAAACACCATATATTTT.

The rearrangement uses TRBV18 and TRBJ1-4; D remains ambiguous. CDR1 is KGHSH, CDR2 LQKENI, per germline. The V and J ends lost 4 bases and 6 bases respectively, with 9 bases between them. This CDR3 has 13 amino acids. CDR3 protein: CASSRMADEKLFF. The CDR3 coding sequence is TGTGCCAGCTCACGTATGGCGGATGAAAAACTGTTTTTT.

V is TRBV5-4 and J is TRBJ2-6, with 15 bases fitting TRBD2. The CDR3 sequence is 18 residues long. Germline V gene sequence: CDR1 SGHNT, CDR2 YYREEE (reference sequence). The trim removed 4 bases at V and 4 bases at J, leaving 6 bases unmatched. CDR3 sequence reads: CASSTGLAGGAGANVLTF. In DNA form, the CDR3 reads TGTGCCAGCAGCACGGGACTAGCGGGAGGAGCCGGGGCCAACGTCCTGACTTTC. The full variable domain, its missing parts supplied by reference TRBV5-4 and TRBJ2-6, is ETGVTQSPTHLIKTRGQQVTLRCSSQSGHNTVSWYQQALGQGPQFIFQYYREEENGRGNFPPRFSGLQFPNYSSELNVNALELDDSALYLCASSTGLAGGAGANVLTFGAGSRLTVL.

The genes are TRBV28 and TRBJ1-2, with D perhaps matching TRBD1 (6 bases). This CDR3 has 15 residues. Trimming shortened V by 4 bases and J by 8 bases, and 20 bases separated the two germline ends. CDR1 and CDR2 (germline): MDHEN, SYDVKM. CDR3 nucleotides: TGTGCCAGCAGTTCATTACAGGGTCCCGTGTTGGGCTACACCTTC. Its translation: CASSSLQGPVLGYTF.

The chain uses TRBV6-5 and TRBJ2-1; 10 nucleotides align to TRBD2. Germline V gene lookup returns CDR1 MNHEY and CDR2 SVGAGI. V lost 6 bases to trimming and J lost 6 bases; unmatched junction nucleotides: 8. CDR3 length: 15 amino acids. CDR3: CASSRLAGLSNEQFF. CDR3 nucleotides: TGTGCCAGCAGCAGACTAGCGGGCCTCTCCAATGAGCAGTTCTTC.

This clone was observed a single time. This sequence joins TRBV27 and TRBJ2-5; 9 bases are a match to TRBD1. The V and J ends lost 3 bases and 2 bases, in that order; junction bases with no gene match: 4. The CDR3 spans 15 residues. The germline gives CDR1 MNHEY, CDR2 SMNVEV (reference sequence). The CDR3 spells CASSFGTGIQETQYF. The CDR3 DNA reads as TGTGCCAGCAGTTTCGGGACAGGGATACAAGAGACCCAGTACTTC.

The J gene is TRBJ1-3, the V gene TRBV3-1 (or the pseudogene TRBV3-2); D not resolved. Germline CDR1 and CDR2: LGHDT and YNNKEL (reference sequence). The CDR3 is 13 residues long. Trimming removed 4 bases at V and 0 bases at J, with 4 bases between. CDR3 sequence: CASSLLSGNTIYF. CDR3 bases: TGTGCCAGCAGCCTACTCTCTGGAAACACCATATATTTT.

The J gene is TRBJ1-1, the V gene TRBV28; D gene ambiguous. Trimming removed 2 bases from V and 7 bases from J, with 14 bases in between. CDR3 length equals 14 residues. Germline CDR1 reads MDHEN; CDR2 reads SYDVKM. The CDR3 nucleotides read TGTGCCAGCAGTTTAGTCATTGAGGCAGATGAAGCTTTCTTT. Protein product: CASSLVIEADEAFF.

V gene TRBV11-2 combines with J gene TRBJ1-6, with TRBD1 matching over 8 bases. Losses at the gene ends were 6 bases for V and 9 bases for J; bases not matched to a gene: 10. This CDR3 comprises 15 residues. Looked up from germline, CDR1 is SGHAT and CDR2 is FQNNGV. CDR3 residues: CASRPGGQGSSPLHF. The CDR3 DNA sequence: TGTGCCAGCAGACCGGGCGGACAGGGTAGTTCACCCCTCCACTTT.

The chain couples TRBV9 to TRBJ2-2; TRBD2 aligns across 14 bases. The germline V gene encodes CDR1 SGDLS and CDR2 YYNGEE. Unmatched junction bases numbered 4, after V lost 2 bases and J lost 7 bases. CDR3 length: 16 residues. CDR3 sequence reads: CASSVGLAGEVGELFF. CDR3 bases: TGTGCCAGCAGCGTGGGACTAGCGGGAGAGGTCGGGGAGCTGTTTTTT.

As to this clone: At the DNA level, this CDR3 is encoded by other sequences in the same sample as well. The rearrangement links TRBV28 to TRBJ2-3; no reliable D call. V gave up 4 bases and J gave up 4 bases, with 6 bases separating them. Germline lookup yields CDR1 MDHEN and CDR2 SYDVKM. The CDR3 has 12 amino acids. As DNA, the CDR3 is TGTGCCAGCAGTTCCCTCGCAGATACGCAGTATTTT. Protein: CASSSLADTQYF.

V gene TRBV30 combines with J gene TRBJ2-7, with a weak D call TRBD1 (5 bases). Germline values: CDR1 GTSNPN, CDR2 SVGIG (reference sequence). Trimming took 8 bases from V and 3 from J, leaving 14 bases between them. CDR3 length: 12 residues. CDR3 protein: CAGDRTFYEQYF. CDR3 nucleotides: TGTGCCGGCGACAGAACTTTCTACGAGCAGTACTTC.

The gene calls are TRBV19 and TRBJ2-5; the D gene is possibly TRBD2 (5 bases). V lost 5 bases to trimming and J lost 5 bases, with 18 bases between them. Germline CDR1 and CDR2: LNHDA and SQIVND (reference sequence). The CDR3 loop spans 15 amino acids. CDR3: CASSPANEWRETQYF. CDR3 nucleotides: TGTGCCAGTAGTCCAGCCAATGAATGGAGGGAGACCCAGTACTTC. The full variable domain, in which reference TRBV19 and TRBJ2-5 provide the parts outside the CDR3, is DGGITQSPKYLFRKEGQNVTLSCEQNLNHDAMYWYRQDPGQGLRLIYYSQIVNDFQKGDIAEGYSVSREKKESFPLTVTSAQKNPTAFYLCASSPANEWRETQYFGPGTRLLVL.

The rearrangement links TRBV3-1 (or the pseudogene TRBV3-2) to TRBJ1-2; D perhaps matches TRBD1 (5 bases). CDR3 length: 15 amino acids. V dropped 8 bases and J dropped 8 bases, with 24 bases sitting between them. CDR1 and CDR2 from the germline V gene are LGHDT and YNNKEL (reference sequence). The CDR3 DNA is TGTGCCAGCGGCCCGGGGGAGGCGCAAAGGAGAGGCTACACCTTC. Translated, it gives CASGPGEAQRRGYTF.